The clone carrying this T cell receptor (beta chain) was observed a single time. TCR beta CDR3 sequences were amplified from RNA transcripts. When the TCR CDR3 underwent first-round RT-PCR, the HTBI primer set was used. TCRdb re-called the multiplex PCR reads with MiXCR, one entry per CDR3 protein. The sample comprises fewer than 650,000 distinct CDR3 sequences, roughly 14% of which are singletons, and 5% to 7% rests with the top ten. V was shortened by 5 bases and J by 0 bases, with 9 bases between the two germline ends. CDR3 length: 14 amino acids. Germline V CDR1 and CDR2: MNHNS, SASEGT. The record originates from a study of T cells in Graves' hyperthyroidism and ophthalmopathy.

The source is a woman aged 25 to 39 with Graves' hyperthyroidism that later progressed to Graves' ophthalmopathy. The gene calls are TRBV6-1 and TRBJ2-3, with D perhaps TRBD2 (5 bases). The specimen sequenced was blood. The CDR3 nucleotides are TGTGCCAGCAGTACCTGGACTAGCACAGATACGCAGTATTTT. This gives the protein CASSTWTSTDTQYF.